These 3 T cell receptor beta chains were sequenced from one sample in a study of regulatory T cells in long-lasting Graves disease. Regarding time point: persistent/refractory GD, antithyroid drugs over 5 years with positive TRAb. Extracted RNA from PBMCs served as the source of the TCR library. With iRepertoire HTBI primers and Arm-PCR of CDR3 regions, TCR beta libraries were built. Via MiXCR, TCRdb re-called the multiplex PCR reads, giving one row per CDR3 protein. The sample records hundreds of thousands of distinct CDR3 sequences, 20% being singletons. The source was peripheral blood mononuclear cells (PBMCs), collected when the disease was refractory, from a patient treated with antithyroid drugs. These receptors all come from a female donor with Graves disease.

Ten or more counts support this clonotype. The chain uses TRBV12-3 or TRBV12-4 and TRBJ1-5; D may be TRBD1 (5 bases). Trimming left V 3 bases short and J 5 bases short, with 11 bases between. The CDR3 covers 14 residues. The CDR3 DNA sequence: TGTGCCAGCAGTTTGGCAGGGAGGGATCAGCCCCAGCATTTT. It encodes CASSLAGRDQPQHF.

The chain joins TRBV20-1 to TRBJ2-1; 14 nucleotides line up with TRBD2. From germline, CDR1 is DFQATT and CDR2 SNEGSKA (reference sequence). J lost 3 bases, V lost 3 bases, and 7 bases had no gene match. This CDR3 spans 17 amino acids. CDR3 coding DNA: TGCAGTGCTAGGTCGACTAGCGGGAGGGATAGCTACAATGAGCAGTTCTTC. Translated: CSARSTSGRDSYNEQFF.

This clonotype was observed a few times. The J gene is TRBJ2-1, the V gene TRBV28, with 8 bases identical to TRBD1. The CDR3 is 15 residues long. CDR1 MDHEN and CDR2 SYDVKM come from the germline V gene. The ends lost 6 bases at V and 7 bases at J; junction bases unmatched: 11. This CDR3 reads CASSPLRQGRNEQFF. DNA for the CDR3: TGTGCCAGCAGCCCTCTTAGACAGGGGAGGAATGAGCAGTTCTTC.